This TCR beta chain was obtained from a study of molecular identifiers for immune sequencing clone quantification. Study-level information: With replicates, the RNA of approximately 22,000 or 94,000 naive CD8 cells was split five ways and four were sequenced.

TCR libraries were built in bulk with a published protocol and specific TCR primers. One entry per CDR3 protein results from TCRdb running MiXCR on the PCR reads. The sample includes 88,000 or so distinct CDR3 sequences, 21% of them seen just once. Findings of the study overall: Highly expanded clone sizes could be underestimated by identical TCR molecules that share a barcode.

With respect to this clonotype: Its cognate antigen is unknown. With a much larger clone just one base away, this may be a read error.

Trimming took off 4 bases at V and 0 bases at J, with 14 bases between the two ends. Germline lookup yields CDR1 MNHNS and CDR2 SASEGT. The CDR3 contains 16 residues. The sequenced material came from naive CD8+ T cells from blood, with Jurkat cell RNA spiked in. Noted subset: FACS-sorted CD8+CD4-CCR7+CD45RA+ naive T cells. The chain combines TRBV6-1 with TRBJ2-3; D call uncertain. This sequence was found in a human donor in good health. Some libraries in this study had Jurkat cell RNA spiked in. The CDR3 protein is CASSGEVNPSTDTQYF. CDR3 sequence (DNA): TGTGCCAGCAGTGGAGAGGTGAATCCTAGCACAGATACGCAGTATTTT.